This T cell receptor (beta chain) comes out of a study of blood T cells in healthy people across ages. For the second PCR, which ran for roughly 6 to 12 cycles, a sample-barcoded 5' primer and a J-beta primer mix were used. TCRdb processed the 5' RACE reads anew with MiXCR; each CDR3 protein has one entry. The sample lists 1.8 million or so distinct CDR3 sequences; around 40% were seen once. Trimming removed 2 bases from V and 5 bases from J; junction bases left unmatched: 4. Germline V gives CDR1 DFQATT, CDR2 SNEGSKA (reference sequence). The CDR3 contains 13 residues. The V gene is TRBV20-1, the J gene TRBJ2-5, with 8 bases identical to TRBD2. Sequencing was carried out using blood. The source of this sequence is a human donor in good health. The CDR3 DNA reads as TGCAGTGCTAGAACACTAGCGGAGGAGACCCAGTACTTC. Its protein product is CSARTLAEETQYF.